This TCR beta chain emerged from a study of cytotoxic CD8 clonotypes in ibrutinib-treated CLL. The CDR3 sequence is 18 residues long. CDR1 and CDR2 (germline): MGHRA, YSYEKL. V was pared by 0 bases and J by 0 bases, with 7 bases of the junction left unmatched. Library input was roughly 1.9 micrograms of DNA from cryopreserved PBMCs. This clone is medium-sized. Antigen unknown. Profiling relied on immunoSEQ multiplex PCR, and the TCRdb table lists in-frame clones only, not all of them. The profile shows approximately 35,000 clones, about 70% of them singletons. Study-wide points: At progression, clonality fell back toward baseline after rising at ibrutinib response. Clonotypes that were public were uncommon, and they contracted or stayed stable on treatment.

This sample comprised PBMCs, obtained at disease progression, from a patient treated with ibrutinib. The receptor comes from a human donor with chronic lymphocytic leukemia. The V gene is TRBV4-1, the J gene TRBJ2-2, with TRBD2 matching over 7 bases. CDR3 loop: CASSQDRGLAANTGELFF. CDR3 coding DNA: TGCGCCAGCAGCCAAGATCGGGGTCTAGCGGCGAACACCGGGGAGCTGTTTTTT.